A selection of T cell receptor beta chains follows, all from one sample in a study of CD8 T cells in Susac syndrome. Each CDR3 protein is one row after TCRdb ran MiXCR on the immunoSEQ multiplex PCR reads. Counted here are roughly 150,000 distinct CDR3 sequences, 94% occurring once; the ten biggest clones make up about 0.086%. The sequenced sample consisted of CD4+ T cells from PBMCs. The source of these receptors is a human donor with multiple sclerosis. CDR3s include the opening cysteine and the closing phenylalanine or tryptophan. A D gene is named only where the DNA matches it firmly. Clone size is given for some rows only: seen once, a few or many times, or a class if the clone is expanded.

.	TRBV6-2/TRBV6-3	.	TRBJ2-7	TGTGCCAGCAGTTACAGGGGCGCCCACGAGCAGTACTTC	CASSYRGAHEQYF
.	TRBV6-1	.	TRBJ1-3	TGTGCCAGCCTTGACAGCTTTGGAAACACCATATATTTT	CASLDSFGNTIYF
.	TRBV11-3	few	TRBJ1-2	TGTGCCAGCAGCTTATCGGCGAAGGATGGCTACACCTTC	CASSLSAKDGYTF
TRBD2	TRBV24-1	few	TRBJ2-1	TGTGCCACCAGTGGACTAGCCAATGAGCAGTTCTTC	CATSGLANEQFF
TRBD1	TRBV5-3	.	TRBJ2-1	TGTGCCAGAAGCTTGTCGGGACAGGGAGGGAATGAGCAGTTCTTC	CARSLSGQGGNEQFF
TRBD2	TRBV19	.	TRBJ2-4	TGTGCCAGTAGTTCAGCGGGACTAGCCAAAAACATTCAGTACTTC	CASSSAGLAKNIQYF
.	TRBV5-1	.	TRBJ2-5	TGCGCCAGCAGGGAGTACCAAGAGACCCAGTACTTC	CASREYQETQYF
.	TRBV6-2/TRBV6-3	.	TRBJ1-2	TGTGCCAGCAGTTATGGTTGGGGCTATGGCTACACCTTC	CASSYGWGYGYTF
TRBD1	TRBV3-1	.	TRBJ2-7	TGTGCCAGCAGCCAAGCGTTGCCAGGGGGCGAGCAGTACTTC	CASSQALPGGEQYF
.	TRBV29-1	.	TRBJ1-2	TGCAGCGTCAGAACTCATCACGGGGCAAACTATGGCTACACCTTC	CSVRTHHGANYGYTF
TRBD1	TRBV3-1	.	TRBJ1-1	TGTGCCAGCAGACAGGGGGGGAACACTGAAGCTTTCTTT	CASRQGGNTEAFF
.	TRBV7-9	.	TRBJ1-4	TGTGCCAGCAGCCGACCCCCAGCCGATGAAAAACTGTTTTTT	CASSRPPADEKLFF